Shown below are 27 T cell receptor beta chains from a single sample sequenced in a study of regulatory T cells in long-lasting Graves disease. Time point: persistent/refractory GD, antithyroid drugs over 5 years with positive TRAb. Researchers made the TCR library from RNA that was extracted from PBMCs. CDR3 regions were amplified by Arm-PCR using iRepertoire HTBI primers to build TCR beta libraries. Via MiXCR, TCRdb re-called the multiplex PCR reads, giving one row per CDR3 protein. The table lists around 460,000 distinct CDR3 sequences, 20% to 25% of them singletons, with less than 15% in the top ten. The material sequenced was peripheral blood mononuclear cells (PBMCs), taken when the disease was refractory, from a patient treated with antithyroid drugs. All receptors derive from a female donor with Graves disease.

This clonotype was found a few times. The rearrangement joins TRBV14 to TRBJ2-7; D possibly uses TRBD1 or TRBD2 (5 bases each). Between the trimmed V and J ends, which lost 4 bases and 6 bases, there was a span of 13 bases. CDR1 and CDR2 from the germline V gene are SGHDN and FVKESK. The CDR3 length is 13 residues. The DNA for the CDR3 is TGTGCCAGCAGCCGTCATTCAGGGACCGAGCAGTACTTC. Amino acids: CASSRHSGTEQYF.

This clonotype was seen more than once but under ten times. The genes are TRBV6-5 and TRBJ1-6; unclear D gene. The CDR3 is 18 amino acids. With 0 bases removed from V and 9 bases from J, the gap between germline ends came to 21 bases. The germline V gene has CDR1 MNHEY and CDR2 SVGAGI. This CDR3 is CASSYSPGSSFGVSPLHF. CDR3 bases: TGTGCCAGCAGTTACTCCCCCGGGTCCTCGTTCGGGGTTTCACCCCTCCACTTT.

This clonotype was seen a few times. The chain uses TRBV20-1 and TRBJ1-1; D may be TRBD1 (5 bases). The germline V gene has CDR1 DFQATT and CDR2 SNEGSKA (reference sequence). There are 12 residues in the CDR3. Between the trimmed V and J ends, which lost 5 bases and 7 bases, there was a span of 14 bases. In nucleotides, the CDR3 is TGCAGTGCTGAGGACATACTCGGTGAAGCTTTCTTT. Amino acids: CSAEDILGEAFF.

This clonotype was counted a few times. The chain links TRBV20-1 to TRBJ2-5; 7 bases align to TRBD2. This CDR3 is 16 amino acids long. Trimming at V came to 2 bases and at J to 5 bases, leaving 14 bases not matched to a gene. Looked up from germline, CDR1 is DFQATT and CDR2 is SNEGSKA (reference sequence). The DNA of the CDR3 is TGCAGTGCTAGATCAAACCTGGGGGGGGGGAGGGAGACCCAGTACTTC. As protein: CSARSNLGGGRETQYF.

The J gene is TRBJ2-5, the V gene TRBV9; D unresolved. Germline V gives CDR1 SGDLS, CDR2 YYNGEE. The V and J ends lost 0 bases and 2 bases respectively, with 5 bases between them. The CDR3 contains 13 residues. In nucleotides, the CDR3 is TGTGCCAGCAGCGTAGGGAATCAAGAGACCCAGTACTTC. Its translation is CASSVGNQETQYF. The variable domain in full, completed from reference TRBV9 and TRBJ2-5, reads DSGVTQTPKHLITATGQRVTLRCSPRSGDLSVYWYQQSLDQGLQFLIQYYNGEERAKGNILERFSAQQFPDLHSELNLSSLELGDSALYFCASSVGNQETQYFGPGTRLLVL.

This clonotype was counted many times. The chain uses TRBV12-3 or TRBV12-4 and TRBJ1-1, with D hard to call. Trimming took off 3 bases at V and 8 bases at J, with 13 bases between the two ends. This CDR3 has 13 amino acids. The CDR3 protein is CASSFVPTTEAFF. CDR3 coding DNA: TGTGCCAGCAGTTTTGTCCCCACGACAGAAGCTTTCTTT.

This clonotype was counted a few times. The CDR3, as DNA: TGTGCCAGCAGCTTAGGTGCAGGACAGGGCGGGCAGCCCCAGCATTTT. Translating gives CASSLGAGQGGQPQHF. The chain carries TRBV13 and TRBJ1-5, with 8 bases fitting TRBD1. J lost 7 bases, V lost 0 bases, and 8 bases had no gene match. Germline V gene sequence: CDR1 PRHDT, CDR2 FYEKMQ (reference sequence). This CDR3 is built from 16 residues.

This clonotype has ten or more counts. The genes are TRBV2 and TRBJ2-5; possibly TRBD1 for D (5 bases). CDR1 and CDR2 from the germline V gene are SNHLY and FYNNEI. The V end lost 8 bases, the J end lost 3 bases, and 10 bases lay between the germline ends. This CDR3 is 12 amino acids long. Written as DNA, the CDR3 is TGTGCCAGCGTCCAGGGAAAAGAGACCCAGTACTTC. It encodes CASVQGKETQYF.

To note about this clonotype: Being one base from a much bigger clone, this may be a read error. The chain employs TRBV9 and TRBJ2-2, with D unresolved. This CDR3 contains 13 residues. Germline assignment: CDR1 SGDLS and CDR2 YYNGEE. Trimming cost V 0 bases and J 6 bases, with 6 bases left between them. CDR3 bases: TGTGCCAGCAGCGTAGTGGGCGCCGGGGAGCTGTTTTTT. Its protein is CASSVVGAGELFF.

There are many counts of this clonotype. The gene calls are TRBV2 and TRBJ2-7; 13 bases line up with TRBD2. The J segment lost 6 bases and the V segment lost 9 bases, leaving 11 bases of the junction unmatched. The germline CDR1 and CDR2 sequences are SNHLY and FYNNEI. This CDR3 spans 15 amino acids. The CDR3 DNA follows: TGTGCCAGTAGGCCGACCCGACTAGCGGGAGGCGAGCAGTACTTC. It specifies CASRPTRLAGGEQYF.

This clonotype appeared many times. This chain uses TRBV27 with TRBJ1-5; possible D gene TRBD1, 5 bases. Trimming took 0 bases from V and 7 from J, leaving 7 bases between them. The CDR3 runs 13 residues. CDR1 and CDR2 from the germline V gene are MNHEY and SMNVEV (reference sequence). The CDR3 reads CASSLSQGQPQHF. CDR3 DNA: TGTGCCAGCAGTTTATCCCAGGGACAGCCCCAGCATTTT.

This clonotype appeared many times. The genes are TRBV2 and TRBJ1-4; D remains ambiguous. The CDR3 consists of 13 residues. V lost 8 bases and J lost 0, with 7 bases in between. Looked up from germline, CDR1 is SNHLY and CDR2 is FYNNEI. The CDR3 sequence: CASGWTTNEKLFF. The CDR3 DNA sequence: TGTGCCAGCGGTTGGACAACTAATGAAAAACTGTTTTTT.

This clonotype was recorded many times. At one of its ends the junction is not consistent with the germline gene, which may arise from a read error. The chain links TRBV7-9 to TRBJ2-5; 9 nucleotides align to TRBD2. The CDR3 loop spans 13 amino acids. CDR1 and CDR2 from the germline V gene are SEHNR and FQNEAQ (reference sequence). CDR3 in amino acids: CASSLAGKETQYF. The DNA of the CDR3 is TGTGCCAGCAGCCTAGCGGGAAAAGAGACCCAGTACTTC.

DNA of the CDR3: TGCAGCGTTTCGGGGGCCCGGGCGGCAGCTGAAGCTTTCTTT. As protein: CSVSGARAAAEAFF. The V gene is TRBV29-1, the J gene TRBJ1-1, with D possibly matching TRBD1 (6 bases). Germline CDR1 SQVTM, CDR2 ANQGSEA. The CDR3 length is 14 residues. V lost 5 bases to trimming and J lost 6 bases, with 19 bases between them.

Comment on this clonotype: As the CDR3 is not closed by the conserved phenylalanine or tryptophan, this likely results from a read error. This CDR3 reads CSASSGSPLHL. Written as DNA, the CDR3 is TGCAGTGCTAGCTCGGGTTCACCCCTCCACCTT. The V and J genes are TRBV20-1 and TRBJ1-6; D uncertain. The germline V gene has CDR1 DFQATT and CDR2 SNEGSKA (reference sequence). The CDR3 runs 11 residues. V was trimmed by 3 bases and J by 9 bases, leaving 6 bases between them.

This clonotype was counted many times. The rearrangement joins TRBV12-3 or TRBV12-4 to TRBJ1-1; 9 bases are shared with TRBD1. Germline trimming cut 5 bases from V and 8 bases from J; bases unmatched to any gene: 15. This CDR3 spans 16 amino acids. The CDR3 DNA reads TGTGCCAGCAGTCCCACAGAGGGACAGGGCGAATTAGAAGCTTTCTTT. Translated: CASSPTEGQGELEAFF.

Only a few counts were recorded for this clonotype. This is likely a read error, given that the CDR3 carries no conserved phenylalanine or tryptophan at its end. The DNA is omitted, as the CDR3 cannot be located on it reliably, and the CDR3 follows TCRdb's listing. The V gene is TRBV5-4, the J gene TRBJ2-7; the table's D call of TRBD1 was not tested on the DNA. Germline lookup yields CDR1 SGHNT and CDR2 YYREEE (reference sequence). The length of the CDR3 is 14 amino acids, counting both ends. Here the CDR3 reads CASSHVIENKPNPP.

In its sample, this clonotype was seen a few times. J is TRBJ2-2 and V is TRBV6-5, with TRBD2 matching over 9 bases. The CDR3 has 15 residues. V was clipped by 2 bases and J by 6 bases; unmatched bases: 4. From germline, CDR1 is MNHEY and CDR2 SVGAGI. The CDR3 coding sequence is TGTGCCAGCAGTTACCATGGACTAGCGTCCGGGGAGCTGTTTTTT. Encoded protein: CASSYHGLASGELFF.

This clonotype was seen a handful of times. The V call is TRBV7-9, the J call TRBJ2-5; tentatively, D is TRBD2 (5 bases). Trimming removed 1 base at V and 5 bases at J, with 14 bases between. This CDR3 region has 15 residues. Germline V gene lookup returns CDR1 SEHNR and CDR2 FQNEAQ (reference sequence). DNA for the CDR3: TGTGCCAGCAGCTTAGTTTCGGGAACGGAGGAGACCCAGTACTTC. Its translation: CASSLVSGTEETQYF. Using reference TRBV7-9 and TRBJ2-5 for the parts outside the CDR3, the full variable domain is DTGVSQNPRHKITKRGQNVTFRCDPISEHNRLYWYRQTLGQGPEFLTYFQNEAQLEKSRLLSDRFSAERPKGSFSTLEIQRTEQGDSAMYLCASSLVSGTEETQYFGPGTRLLVL.

This clonotype was seen ten or more times. The gene calls are TRBV6-5 and TRBJ1-1; D gene unclear. The CDR3 is 13 amino acids. V was trimmed by 2 bases and J by 1 base, leaving 5 bases between them. CDR1 and CDR2 (germline): MNHEY, SVGAGI. The CDR3 spells CASSYARNTEAFF. The CDR3 bases are TGTGCCAGCAGTTACGCCCGGAACACTGAAGCTTTCTTT.

This clonotype was recorded at least ten times. CDR3: CASSPVGSSTYEQYF. The CDR3 DNA reads TGTGCCAGCAGCCCCGTTGGTAGCTCGACCTACGAGCAGTACTTC. The genes are TRBV7-8 and TRBJ2-7; D not resolved. V was trimmed by 5 bases and J by 2 bases, leaving 16 bases between them. The CDR3 is 15 amino acids. Germline loops: CDR1 SGHVS, CDR2 FQNEAQ.

Concerning this clonotype: Since a much larger clone is just one base distant, this may be a read error. This chain connects TRBV7-9 to TRBJ1-1, with TRBD1 identical over 9 bases. CDR1 is SEHNR and CDR2 is FQNEAQ in the germline V gene (reference sequence). This CDR3 is 15 amino acids long. V shed 4 bases, J shed 6 bases, and the junction held 9 bases outside the gene matches. The CDR3 protein is CASSSGQGIGAEAFF. DNA of the CDR3: TGTGCCAGCAGCTCAGGACAGGGGATTGGCGCTGAAGCTTTCTTT.

This clonotype was seen at least ten times. This sequence joins TRBV9 and TRBJ2-7; 12 nucleotides agree with TRBD2. J gave up 7 bases and V 3 bases, and 11 bases lay outside the gene matches. The CDR3 sequence is 16 residues long. Germline V gene sequence: CDR1 SGDLS, CDR2 YYNGEE. CDR3 nucleotides: TGTGCCAGCAGCGCGCGACTAGCGGGGGACACGACGGAGCAGTACTTC. It codes for CASSARLAGDTTEQYF.

This clonotype was recorded many times. The V and J genes are TRBV28 and TRBJ2-7; 7 bases align to TRBD1. V gave up 5 bases and J gave up 4 bases; unmatched junction bases: 11. The CDR3 runs 15 residues. Germline CDR1 and CDR2: MDHEN and SYDVKM. CDR3 amino acids: CASSPTGTESYEQYF. The DNA for the CDR3 is TGTGCCAGCAGTCCAACCGGGACAGAGTCATACGAGCAGTACTTC.

This chain links TRBV5-4 with TRBJ1-1; TRBD1 might be the D (6 bases). Germline loops: CDR1 SGHNT, CDR2 YYREEE (reference sequence). CDR3 length: 16 amino acids. V was clipped by 2 bases and J by 3 bases, with 17 bases between them. The CDR3 DNA is TGTGCCAGCAGCTTAGGAAACGGGGGCGGGTACACTGAAGCTTTCTTT. Encoded protein: CASSLGNGGGYTEAFF. The full variable domain, in which reference TRBV5-4 and TRBJ1-1 provide the parts outside the CDR3, is ETGVTQSPTHLIKTRGQQVTLRCSSQSGHNTVSWYQQALGQGPQFIFQYYREEENGRGNFPPRFSGLQFPNYSSELNVNALELDDSALYLCASSLGNGGGYTEAFFGQGTRLTVV.

This rearrangement joins TRBV12-3 or TRBV12-4 to TRBJ1-6; 7 bases fit TRBD1. The CDR3 is made up of 15 amino acids. The ends lost 6 bases at V and 11 bases at J; junction bases unmatched: 13. CDR3 sequence reads: CASSRDRQGRAPLHF. CDR3 DNA sequence: TGTGCCAGCAGCCGAGATAGACAGGGACGGGCACCCCTCCACTTT.

This clonotype has at least ten counts. The V and J genes are TRBV28 and TRBJ2-5; 7 positions agree with TRBD2. The germline V gene encodes CDR1 MDHEN and CDR2 SYDVKM. There are 14 residues in the CDR3. V gave up 11 bases and J gave up 4 bases; unmatched junction bases: 13. The CDR3 spells CACGEGRIGETQYF. The CDR3 DNA reads TGTGCCTGTGGGGAGGGAAGAATTGGAGAGACCCAGTACTTC.